This passage covers 2 T cell receptor beta chains from one sample sequenced in a study of monozygotic twins with inflammatory bowel disease. With the 5' RACE reads reprocessed, TCRdb shows one record per CDR3 protein and no DNA. This table lists some 200,000 distinct CDR3 sequences. Sample: blood. All receptors derive from a human donor with ulcerative colitis or Crohn's disease, or a healthy co-twin of an affected twin (not recorded which).

This chain uses TRBV4-2 with TRBJ1-6. The CDR3 length is 13 residues. The germline V gene encodes CDR1 LGHNA and CDR2 YNFKEQ. Here the CDR3 reads CASSQARIGPLHF.

The chain carries TRBV6-5 and TRBJ1-6. CDR3 length: 16 residues. The germline V gene has CDR1 MNHEY and CDR2 SVGAGI. CDR3 in amino acids: CASSYLAGGGPSPLHF.